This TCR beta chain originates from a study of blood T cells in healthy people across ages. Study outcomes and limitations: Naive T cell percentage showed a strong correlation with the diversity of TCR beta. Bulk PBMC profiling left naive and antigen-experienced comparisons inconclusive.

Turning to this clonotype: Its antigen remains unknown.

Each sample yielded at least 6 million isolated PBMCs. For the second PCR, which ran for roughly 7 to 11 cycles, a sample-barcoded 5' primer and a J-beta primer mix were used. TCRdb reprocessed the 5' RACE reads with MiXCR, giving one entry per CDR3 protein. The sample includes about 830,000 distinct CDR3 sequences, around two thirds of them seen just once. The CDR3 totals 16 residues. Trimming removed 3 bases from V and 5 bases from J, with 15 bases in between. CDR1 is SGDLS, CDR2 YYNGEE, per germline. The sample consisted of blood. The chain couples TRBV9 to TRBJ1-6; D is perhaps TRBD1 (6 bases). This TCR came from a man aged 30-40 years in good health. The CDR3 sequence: CASSAEGGRNNSPLHF. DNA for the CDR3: TGTGCCAGCAGCGCCGAGGGGGGGCGGAATAATTCACCCCTCCACTTT.